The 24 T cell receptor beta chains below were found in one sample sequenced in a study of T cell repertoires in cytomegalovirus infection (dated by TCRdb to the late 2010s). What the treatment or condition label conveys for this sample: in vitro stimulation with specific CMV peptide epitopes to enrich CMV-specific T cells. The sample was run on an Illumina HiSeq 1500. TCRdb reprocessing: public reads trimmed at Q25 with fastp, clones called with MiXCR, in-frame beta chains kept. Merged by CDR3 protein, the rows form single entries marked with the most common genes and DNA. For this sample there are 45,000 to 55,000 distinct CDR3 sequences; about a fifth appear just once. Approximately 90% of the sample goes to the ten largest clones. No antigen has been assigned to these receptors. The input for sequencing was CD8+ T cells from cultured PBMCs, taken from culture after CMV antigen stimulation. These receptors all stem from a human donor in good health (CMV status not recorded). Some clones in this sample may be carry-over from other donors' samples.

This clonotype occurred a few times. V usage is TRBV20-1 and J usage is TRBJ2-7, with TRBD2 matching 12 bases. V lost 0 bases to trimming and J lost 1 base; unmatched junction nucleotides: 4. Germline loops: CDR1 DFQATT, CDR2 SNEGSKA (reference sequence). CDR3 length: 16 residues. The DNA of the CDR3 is TGCAGTGCTAGAGATACTAGCGGGGGGCTTTCCTACGAGCAGTACTTC. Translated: CSARDTSGGLSYEQYF.

This CDR3 reads CASSLLGQGALNGYTF. As DNA, the CDR3 is TGTGCCAGCAGTTTATTGGGGCAGGGGGCGCTTAATGGCTACACCTTC. The V gene is TRBV27, the J gene TRBJ1-2; 8 bases agree with TRBD1. Looked up from germline, CDR1 is MNHEY and CDR2 is SMNVEV (reference sequence). V trimming: 1 base; J trimming: 6 bases; junction bases outside the gene matches: 10. The CDR3 runs to 16 residues.

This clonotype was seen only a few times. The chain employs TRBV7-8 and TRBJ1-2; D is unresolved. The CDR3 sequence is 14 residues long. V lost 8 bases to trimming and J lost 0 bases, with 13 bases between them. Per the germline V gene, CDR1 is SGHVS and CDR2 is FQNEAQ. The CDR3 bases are TGTGCCAGCTTAGACCAGGCGACTAACTATGGCTACACCTTC. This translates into CASLDQATNYGYTF. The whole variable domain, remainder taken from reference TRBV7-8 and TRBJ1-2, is GAGVSQSPRYKVAKRGQDVALRCDPISGHVSLFWYQQALGQGPEFLTYFQNEAQLDKSGLPSDRFFAERPEGSVSTLKIQRTQQEDSAVYLCASLDQATNYGYTFGSGTRLTVV.

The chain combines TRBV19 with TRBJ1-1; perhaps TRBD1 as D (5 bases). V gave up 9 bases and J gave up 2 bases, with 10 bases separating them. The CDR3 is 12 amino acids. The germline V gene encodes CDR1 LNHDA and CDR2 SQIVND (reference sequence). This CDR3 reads CASRQKNTEAFF. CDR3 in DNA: TGTGCCAGCCGACAGAAAAACACTGAAGCTTTCTTT.

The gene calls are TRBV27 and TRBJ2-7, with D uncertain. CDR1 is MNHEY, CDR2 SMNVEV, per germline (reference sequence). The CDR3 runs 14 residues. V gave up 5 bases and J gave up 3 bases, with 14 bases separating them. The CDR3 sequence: CASSLSTLYYEQYF. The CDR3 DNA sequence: TGTGCCAGCAGTCTGTCGACACTCTACTACGAGCAGTACTTC.

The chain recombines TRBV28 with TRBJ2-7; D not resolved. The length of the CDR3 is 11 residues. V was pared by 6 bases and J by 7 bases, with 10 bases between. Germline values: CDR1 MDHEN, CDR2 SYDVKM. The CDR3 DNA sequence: TGTGCCAGCAGCCCGAACAATGAGCAGTACTTC. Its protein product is CASSPNNEQYF. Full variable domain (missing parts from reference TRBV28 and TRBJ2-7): DVKVTQSSRYLVKRTGEKVFLECVQDMDHENMFWYRQDPGLGLRLIYFSYDVKMKEKGDIPEGYSVSREKKERFSLILESASTNQTSMYLCASSPNNEQYFGPGTRLTVT.

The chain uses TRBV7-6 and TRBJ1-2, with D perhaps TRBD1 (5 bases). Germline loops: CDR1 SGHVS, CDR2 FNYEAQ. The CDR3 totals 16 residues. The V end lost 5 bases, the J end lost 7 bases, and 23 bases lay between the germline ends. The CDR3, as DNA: TGTGCCAGCAGCCGAAGCCGGGACGGCCCGTTAGGTGGCTACACCTTC. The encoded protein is CASSRSRDGPLGGYTF.

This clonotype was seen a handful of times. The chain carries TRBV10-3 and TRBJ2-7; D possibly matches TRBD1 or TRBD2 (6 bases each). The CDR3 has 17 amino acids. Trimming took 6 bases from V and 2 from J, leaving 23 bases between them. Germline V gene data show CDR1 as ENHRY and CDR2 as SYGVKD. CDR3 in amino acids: CAIRRGDGGKDTYEQYF. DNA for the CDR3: TGTGCCATCAGGAGGGGGGACGGCGGGAAGGACACCTACGAGCAGTACTTC.

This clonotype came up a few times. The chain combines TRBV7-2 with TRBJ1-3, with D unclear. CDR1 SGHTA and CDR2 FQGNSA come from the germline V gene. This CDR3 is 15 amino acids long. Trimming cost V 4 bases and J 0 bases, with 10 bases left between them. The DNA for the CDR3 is TGTGCCAGCAGCTCCGCGGGGAGCTCTGGAAACACCATATATTTT. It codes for CASSSAGSSGNTIYF.

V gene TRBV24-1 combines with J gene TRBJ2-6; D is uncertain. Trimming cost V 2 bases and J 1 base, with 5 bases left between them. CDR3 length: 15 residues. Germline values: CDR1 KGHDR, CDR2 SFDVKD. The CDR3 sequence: CATSDSLSGANVLTF. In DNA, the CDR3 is TGTGCCACCAGTGATTCCCTTTCTGGGGCCAACGTCCTGACTTTC.

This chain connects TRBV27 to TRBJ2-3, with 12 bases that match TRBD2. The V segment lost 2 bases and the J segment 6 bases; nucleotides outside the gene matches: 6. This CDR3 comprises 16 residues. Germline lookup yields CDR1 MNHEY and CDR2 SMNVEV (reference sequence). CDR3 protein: CASSLLRTSGVDTQYF. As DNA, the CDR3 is TGTGCCAGCAGTTTACTTCGGACTAGCGGGGTTGATACGCAGTATTTT.

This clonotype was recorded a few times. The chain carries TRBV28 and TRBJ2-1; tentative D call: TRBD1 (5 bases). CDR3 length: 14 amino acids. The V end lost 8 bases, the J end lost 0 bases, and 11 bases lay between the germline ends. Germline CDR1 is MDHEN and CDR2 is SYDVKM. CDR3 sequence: CASARDSSYNEQFF. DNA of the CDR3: TGTGCCAGCGCCCGCGACAGCTCCTACAATGAGCAGTTCTTC.

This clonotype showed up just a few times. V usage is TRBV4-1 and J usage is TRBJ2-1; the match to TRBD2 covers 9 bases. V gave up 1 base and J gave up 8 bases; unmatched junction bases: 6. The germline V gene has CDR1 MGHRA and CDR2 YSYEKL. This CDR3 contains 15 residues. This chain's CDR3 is CASSQVLAGRDEQFF. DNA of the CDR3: TGCGCCAGCAGCCAAGTTCTAGCGGGAAGGGATGAGCAGTTCTTC.

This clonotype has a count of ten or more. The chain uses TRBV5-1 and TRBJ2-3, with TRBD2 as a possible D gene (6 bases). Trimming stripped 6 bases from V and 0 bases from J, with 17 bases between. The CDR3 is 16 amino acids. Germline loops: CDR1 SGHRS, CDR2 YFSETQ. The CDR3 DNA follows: TGCGCCAGCACCCAAGGCGGGGCCCGCAGCACAGATACGCAGTATTTT. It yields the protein CASTQGGARSTDTQYF.

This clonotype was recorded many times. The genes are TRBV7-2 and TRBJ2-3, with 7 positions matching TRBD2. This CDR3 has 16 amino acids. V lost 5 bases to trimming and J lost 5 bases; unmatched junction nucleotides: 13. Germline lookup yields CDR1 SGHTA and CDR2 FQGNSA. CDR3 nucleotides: TGTGCCAGCAGCCAACTAGCGCCTACCTTTGGAGATACGCAGTATTTT. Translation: CASSQLAPTFGDTQYF.

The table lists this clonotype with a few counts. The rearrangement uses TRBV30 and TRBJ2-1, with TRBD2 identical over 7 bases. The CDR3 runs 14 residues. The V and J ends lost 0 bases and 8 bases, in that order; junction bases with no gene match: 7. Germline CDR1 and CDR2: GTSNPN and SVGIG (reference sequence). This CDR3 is CAWSVPREWDEQFF. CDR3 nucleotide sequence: TGTGCCTGGAGTGTACCGCGGGAGTGGGATGAGCAGTTCTTC. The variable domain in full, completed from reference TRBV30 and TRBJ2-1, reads SQTIHQWPATLVQPVGSPLSLECTVEGTSNPNLYWYRQAAGRGLQLLFYSVGIGQISSEVPQNLSASRPQDRQFILSSKKLLLSDSGFYLCAWSVPREWDEQFFGPGTRLTVL.

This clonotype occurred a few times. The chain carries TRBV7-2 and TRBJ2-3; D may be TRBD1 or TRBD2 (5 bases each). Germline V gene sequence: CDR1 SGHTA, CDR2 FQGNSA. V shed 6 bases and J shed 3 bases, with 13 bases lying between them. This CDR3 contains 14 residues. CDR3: CASSHGGGTDTQYF. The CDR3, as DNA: TGTGCCAGCAGTCATGGGGGTGGGACAGATACGCAGTATTTT.

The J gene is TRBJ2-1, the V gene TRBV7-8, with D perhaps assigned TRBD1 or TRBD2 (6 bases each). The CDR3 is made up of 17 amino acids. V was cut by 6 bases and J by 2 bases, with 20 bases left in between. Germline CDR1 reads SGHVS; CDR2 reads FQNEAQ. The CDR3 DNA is TGTGCCAGCAGGAAGAAAGGGGGGCGAGAACCCTACAATGAGCAGTTCTTC. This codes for CASRKKGGREPYNEQFF.

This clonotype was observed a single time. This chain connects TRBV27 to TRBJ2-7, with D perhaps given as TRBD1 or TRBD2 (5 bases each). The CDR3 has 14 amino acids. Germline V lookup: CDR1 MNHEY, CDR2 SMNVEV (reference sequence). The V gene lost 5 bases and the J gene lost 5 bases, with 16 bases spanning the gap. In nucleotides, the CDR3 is TGTGCCAGCAGTCCGGGACGGAGAGGCAACGAGCAGTACTTC. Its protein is CASSPGRRGNEQYF.

For the CDR3, the DNA is TGTGCCAGCAGCCAAACCTACGGCCAAGAGACCCAGTACTTC. Protein sequence: CASSQTYGQETQYF. The J gene is TRBJ2-5, the V gene TRBV11-1; no firm D call. Germline V gene lookup returns CDR1 SGHAT and CDR2 FQDESV (reference sequence). This CDR3 is built from 14 residues. V lost 5 bases, J lost 1 base, and 11 bases lay in between.

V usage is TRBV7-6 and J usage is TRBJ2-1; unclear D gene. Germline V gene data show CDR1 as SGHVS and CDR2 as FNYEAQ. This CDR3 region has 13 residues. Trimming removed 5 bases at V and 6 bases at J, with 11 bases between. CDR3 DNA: TGTGCCAGCAGCCCCTTCGAAGCCAATGAGCAGTTCTTC. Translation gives CASSPFEANEQFF.

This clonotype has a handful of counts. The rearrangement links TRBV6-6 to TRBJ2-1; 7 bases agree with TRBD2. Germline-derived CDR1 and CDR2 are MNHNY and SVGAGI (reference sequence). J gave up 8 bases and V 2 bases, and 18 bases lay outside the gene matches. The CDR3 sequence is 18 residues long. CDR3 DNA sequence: TGTGCCAGCAGTTACAGCCCGGGGCTAGCGGACCTCTCCGATGAGCAGTTCTTC. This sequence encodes CASSYSPGLADLSDEQFF.

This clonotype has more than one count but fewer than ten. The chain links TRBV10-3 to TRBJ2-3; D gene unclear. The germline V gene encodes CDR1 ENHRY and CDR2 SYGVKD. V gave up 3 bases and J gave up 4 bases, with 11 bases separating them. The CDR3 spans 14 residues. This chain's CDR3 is CAISERATADTQYF. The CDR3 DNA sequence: TGTGCCATCAGTGAAAGAGCGACCGCAGATACGCAGTATTTT.

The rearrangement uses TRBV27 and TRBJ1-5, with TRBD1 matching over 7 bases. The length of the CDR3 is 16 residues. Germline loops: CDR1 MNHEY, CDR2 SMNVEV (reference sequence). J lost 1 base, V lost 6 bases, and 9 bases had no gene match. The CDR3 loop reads CASSPQGDWSNQPQHF. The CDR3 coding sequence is TGTGCCAGCAGCCCGCAGGGGGATTGGAGCAATCAGCCCCAGCATTTT.